This T cell receptor (beta chain) appears in the sequencing data of a study of breast tumors, draining lymph nodes, adjacent tissues. Broader study findings: The lymph node origin of tumor T cells was framed as consistent with a hypothesis, not demonstrated. Compared with basal-like, luminal-like tumors shared significantly more repertoire with nontumor tissue. Findings are consistent with lymph node origin and intratumoral expansion of most tumor T cells. Tumors had less TCR diversity than lymph nodes, more than nontumor tissue.

CDR3 length: 12 residues. V was cut by 3 bases and J by 5 bases, with 8 bases left in between. This clonotype appeared a few times. The antigen is undetermined. MiXCR, run by TCRdb on the multiplex PCR reads, gives a single entry per CDR3 protein. Here the sample spans approximately 280,000 distinct CDR3 sequences, 30% to 35% being singletons. Samples came from axillary lymph nodes draining the breast cancer. The specimen was axillary lymph node tissue. This sequence joins TRBV12-3 or TRBV12-4 and TRBJ2-7; the D is unclear. The source of this sequence is a female donor with breast cancer. Some clones in this sample may be carry-over from other donors' samples. CDR3 DNA sequence: TGTGCCAGCAGTTTTAGTTCCCACGAGCAGTACTTC. The encoded protein is CASSFSSHEQYF.